This T cell receptor (beta chain) was obtained from a study of long-term antiretroviral therapy in people with HIV. Survey-level resolution applied to immunoSEQ assay v3.0. Sequencing was performed with immunoSEQ multiplex PCR; in TCRdb, only in-frame clones are kept and a portion is missing. Here the sample spans about 30,000 clones, more than 85% being singletons. The CDR3 is 17 residues long. V was clipped by 1 base and J by 3 bases; unmatched bases: 5. Germline loops: CDR1 LNHDA, CDR2 SQIVND (reference sequence). The rearrangement joins TRBV19 to TRBJ2-3; TRBD2 matches 12 bases. The TCR sequence derives from a man aged 50 or older with HIV. The material was unsorted PBMCs, obtained 5.3 years after starting antiretroviral therapy. The CDR3 DNA reads as TGTGCCAGTAGTATAGGCCCTAGCGGGGGGGCAACAGATACGCAGTATTTT. Translating gives CASSIGPSGGATDTQYF.